The 27 T cell receptor beta chains below were found in one sample sequenced in a study of spatial heterogeneity in lung cancer. TCRdb re-called the 5' RACE reads with MiXCR, one entry per CDR3 protein. Altogether over 75,000 distinct CDR3 sequences are present, about a fifth being singletons, with the ten largest covering around 5.9%. Time point defined: sample taken at primary tumor resection. Unsorted tumor, nontumor lung tissue or cryopreserved PBMC supplied the whole RNA. Here the sequenced sample was PBMCs, taken at surgery. Receptor source: a male donor with early-stage non-small cell lung cancer.

This chain joins TRBV15 and TRBJ2-2, with a tentative D call TRBD1 (5 bases). The CDR3 totals 14 residues. The V end lost 1 base, the J end lost 4 bases, and 7 bases lay between the germline ends. The germline V gene has CDR1 LNHNV and CDR2 YYDKDF (reference sequence). As DNA, the CDR3 is TGTGCCACCAGCAGAGTCCAGGGCACCGGGGAGCTGTTTTTT. Translation gives CATSRVQGTGELFF. The variable domain in full, completed from reference TRBV15 and TRBJ2-2, reads DAMVIQNPRYQVTQFGKPVTLSCSQTLNHNVMYWYQQKSSQAPKLLFHYYDKDFNNEADTPDNFQSRRPNTSFCFLDIRSPGLGDTAMYLCATSRVQGTGELFFGEGSRLTVL.

V is TRBV27 and J is TRBJ2-1, with D perhaps matching TRBD1 (6 bases). V lost 2 bases, J lost 10 bases, and 12 bases lay in between. The CDR3 is made up of 13 amino acids. Germline loops: CDR1 MNHEY, CDR2 SMNVEV (reference sequence). CDR3 DNA sequence: TGTGCCAGCAGTTTAAATGCCGGGACAGAGCAGTTCTTC. Protein: CASSLNAGTEQFF.

This chain uses TRBV19 with TRBJ2-1; possibly TRBD1 for D (5 bases). The CDR3 loop spans 15 amino acids. Trimming removed 3 bases at V and 3 bases at J, with 12 bases between. CDR1 and CDR2 (germline): LNHDA, SQIVND (reference sequence). CDR3 coding DNA: TGTGCCAGTAGTATTTTTAGGGGTCTCTACAATGAGCAGTTCTTC. It encodes CASSIFRGLYNEQFF.

This rearrangement joins TRBV19 to TRBJ2-4; D is unresolved. Germline assignment: CDR1 LNHDA and CDR2 SQIVND (reference sequence). The CDR3 contains 13 residues. The V end was cut by 5 bases, the J end by 1 base, with 6 bases between. The CDR3 spells CASSPWAKNIQYF. CDR3 nucleotide sequence: TGTGCCAGTAGTCCATGGGCCAAAAACATTCAGTACTTC.

In this sample, this clonotype turned up many times. This chain uses TRBV20-1 with TRBJ2-7, with 8 nucleotides matching TRBD2. This CDR3 is built from 14 residues. V lost 1 base, J lost 2 bases, and 4 bases stayed unmatched. Germline CDR1 and CDR2: DFQATT and SNEGSKA (reference sequence). CDR3 coding DNA: TGCAGTGCTAGAGGACTAGCGCCTCCCTACGAGCAGTACTTC. This sequence encodes CSARGLAPPYEQYF.

The chain carries TRBV11-3 and TRBJ2-3; 7 bases match TRBD2. Trimming took 4 bases from V and 0 from J; bases not matched to a gene: 7. The CDR3 is 16 residues long. Germline V gene data show CDR1 as SGHNT and CDR2 as YENEEA. CDR3 sequence: CASSSGTMASTDTQYF. The CDR3 nucleotides read TGTGCCAGCAGCTCCGGGACTATGGCTAGCACAGATACGCAGTATTTT.

V gene TRBV29-1 combines with J gene TRBJ2-5; D is uncertain. CDR3 length: 14 amino acids. Germline V gene lookup returns CDR1 SQVTM and CDR2 ANQGSEA. V was pared by 0 bases and J by 1 base, with 9 bases between. DNA of the CDR3: TGCAGCGTTGAAGATAGGCAGCTCCAAGAGACCCAGTACTTC. This translates into CSVEDRQLQETQYF.

This chain uses TRBV7-9 with TRBJ2-1; 11 bases are shared with TRBD2. The germline V gene encodes CDR1 SEHNR and CDR2 FQNEAQ (reference sequence). V shed 5 bases, J shed 0 bases, and the junction held 3 bases outside the gene matches. CDR3 length: 16 amino acids. CDR3 region: CASSPSGGPSYNEQFF. The CDR3 DNA follows: TGTGCCAGCAGCCCTAGCGGGGGGCCCTCCTACAATGAGCAGTTCTTC.

This chain connects TRBV10-3 to TRBJ2-3, with 11 positions matching TRBD2. The CDR3 is made up of 19 amino acids. Trimming at V came to 6 bases and at J to 4 bases, leaving 18 bases not matched to a gene. Looked up from germline, CDR1 is ENHRY and CDR2 is SYGVKD. CDR3 coding DNA: TGTGCCATCAGCCGCTACGGGCTAGCGGGAGGAGGGGGTTCAGATACGCAGTATTTT. Translated: CAISRYGLAGGGGSDTQYF.

This clonotype appeared a few times. The J gene is TRBJ2-1, the V gene TRBV9, with TRBD1 identical over 9 bases. The CDR3 is 16 amino acids. The trim removed 3 bases at V and 4 bases at J, leaving 8 bases unmatched. Germline V gene data show CDR1 as SGDLS and CDR2 as YYNGEE. The DNA for the CDR3 is TGTGCCAGCAGCGCCTCCATCGGGACAGGGTACAATGAGCAGTTCTTC. This sequence encodes CASSASIGTGYNEQFF.

The chain joins TRBV28 to TRBJ1-4; D is perhaps TRBD1 (6 bases). Germline-derived CDR1 and CDR2 are MDHEN and SYDVKM. The V and J ends lost 6 bases and 3 bases respectively, with 11 bases between them. The CDR3 has 14 amino acids. CDR3 sequence (DNA): TGTGCCAGCAGAGTAGGGGGGGCTAATGAAAAACTGTTTTTT. Encoded protein: CASRVGGANEKLFF.

This clonotype has at least ten counts. The V gene is TRBV6-2 or TRBV6-3, the J gene TRBJ2-7; TRBD1 agrees at 7 bases. This CDR3 is 13 amino acids long. The V segment lost 4 bases and the J segment 12 bases; nucleotides outside the gene matches: 12. Germline V CDR1 and CDR2: MNHEY, SVGEGT. The CDR3 DNA follows: TGTGCCAGCAGTTGGGCGCCGGGACAGTTGTGGTACTTC. Amino acid sequence: CASSWAPGQLWYF.

In DNA form, the CDR3 reads TGCGCCAGCAGCCTCTGGCCGGGACAGGGGATTGAGCAGTTCTTC. Translation: CASSLWPGQGIEQFF. The V and J genes are TRBV5-1 and TRBJ2-1; 10 bases line up with TRBD1. The CDR3 has 15 residues. Germline loops: CDR1 SGHRS, CDR2 YFSETQ. V lost 4 bases, J lost 9 bases, and 10 bases stayed unmatched.

This clonotype was counted only a few times. V and J are TRBV12-3 or TRBV12-4 and TRBJ2-3; D may be TRBD2 (6 bases). This CDR3 contains 15 residues. V was clipped by 3 bases and J by 1 base, with 11 bases between them. CDR3 amino acids: CASSLRGTRTDTQYF. The CDR3 DNA is TGTGCCAGCAGTTTGCGAGGGACTCGCACAGATACGCAGTATTTT.

The chain joins TRBV7-2 to TRBJ2-7; D not certain. Per germline, CDR1 SGHTA and CDR2 FQGNSA. The germline V and J ends were trimmed by 6 bases and 2 bases, with 5 bases remaining between them. The CDR3 consists of 11 residues. The chain's CDR3 is CASSPAYEQYF. The CDR3 DNA is TGTGCCAGCAGTCCCGCCTACGAGCAGTACTTC.

The V gene is TRBV12-3 or TRBV12-4, the J gene TRBJ1-4, with 9 bases fitting TRBD1. The length of the CDR3 is 13 residues. V lost 3 bases and J lost 8; bases outside the gene matches: 1. The CDR3 here is CASSLTGGEKLFF. The CDR3 nucleotides read TGTGCCAGCAGTTTGACAGGGGGGGAAAAACTGTTTTTT.

This rearrangement joins TRBV5-4 to TRBJ1-2, with D unclear. In germline, CDR1 is SGHNT, CDR2 YYREEE (reference sequence). The ends were cut back, 7 bases at V and 2 bases at J, with 18 bases in the middle. The length of the CDR3 is 15 residues. In DNA form, the CDR3 reads TGTGCCAGCTCTGAGGGAGGGCAGACAAACTATGGCTACACCTTC. This codes for CASSEGGQTNYGYTF. The full variable domain, completed using reference TRBV5-4 and TRBJ1-2, is ETGVTQSPTHLIKTRGQQVTLRCSSQSGHNTVSWYQQALGQGPQFIFQYYREEENGRGNFPPRFSGLQFPNYSSELNVNALELDDSALYLCASSEGGQTNYGYTFGSGTRLTVV.

This clonotype has a handful of counts. This chain links TRBV28 with TRBJ2-3; perhaps TRBD2 as D (5 bases). V lost 4 bases and J 1 base, leaving 12 bases between the germline ends. Germline V gives CDR1 MDHEN, CDR2 SYDVKM. CDR3 size: 15 residues. CDR3 protein: CASSSPAGGTDTQYF. CDR3 bases: TGTGCCAGCAGTTCTCCCGCCGGGGGCACAGATACGCAGTATTTT.

This clonotype occurred a few times. The chain recombines TRBV28 with TRBJ2-7; D might be TRBD1 or TRBD2, each matching 6 bases. V was cut by 8 bases and J by 0 bases, with 17 bases left in between. The CDR3 length is 15 residues. The germline V gene encodes CDR1 MDHEN and CDR2 SYDVKM. The CDR3 region is CASLQGGQSSYEQYF. The DNA of the CDR3 is TGTGCCAGCCTTCAAGGGGGGCAGAGCTCCTACGAGCAGTACTTC. Complete variable domain (other parts from reference TRBV28 and TRBJ2-7): DVKVTQSSRYLVKRTGEKVFLECVQDMDHENMFWYRQDPGLGLRLIYFSYDVKMKEKGDIPEGYSVSREKKERFSLILESASTNQTSMYLCASLQGGQSSYEQYFGPGTRLTVT.

This clonotype came up many times. This chain connects TRBV5-8 to TRBJ1-5; D uncertain. This CDR3 is 11 amino acids long. The V end lost 3 bases, the J end lost 8 bases, and 6 bases lay between the germline ends. Germline V gene lookup returns CDR1 SGHTS and CDR2 YDEGEE. The CDR3 bases are TGTGCCAGCAGCTCTGGTGAGCCCCAGCATTTT. Translation: CASSSGEPQHF.

The chain couples TRBV7-9 to TRBJ2-7, with TRBD1 identical over 9 bases. Germline lookup yields CDR1 SEHNR and CDR2 FQNEAQ (reference sequence). The CDR3 is made up of 13 amino acids. After removal of 4 bases from V and 6 bases from J, the junction contained 4 bases not matched to a gene. The CDR3 region is CASSYLDRGEQYF. The CDR3 region has the DNA TGTGCCAGCAGCTATTTGGACAGGGGCGAGCAGTACTTC.

This clonotype was detected a few times. This chain links TRBV2 with TRBJ1-1; D is perhaps TRBD1 (5 bases). The germline V gene has CDR1 SNHLY and CDR2 FYNNEI. The CDR3 runs 14 residues. Trimming shortened V by 6 bases and J by 1 base, and 12 bases separated the two germline ends. CDR3 in DNA: TGTGCCAGCAGAGGGGTAGCACCGAACACTGAAGCTTTCTTT. Its translation: CASRGVAPNTEAFF.

In this sample, this clonotype turned up many times. V usage is TRBV28 and J usage is TRBJ1-1, with 8 bases aligning to TRBD1. This CDR3 comprises 14 residues. V gave up 6 bases and J gave up 2 bases; unmatched junction bases: 5. The V gene's germline CDR1 is MDHEN and CDR2 SYDVKM. For the CDR3, the DNA is TGTGCCAGCAGGGCAGGGGGCGGAAACACTGAAGCTTTCTTT. Translation gives CASRAGGGNTEAFF.

The gene calls are TRBV7-2 and TRBJ2-7, with 8 positions matching TRBD1. J was trimmed by 3 bases and V by 2 bases; bases with no gene match: 9. This CDR3 contains 16 residues. CDR1 is SGHTA and CDR2 is FQGNSA in the germline V gene. The CDR3 is CASSLIAGGAGYEQYF. The CDR3 DNA sequence: TGTGCCAGCAGCTTAATCGCAGGGGGCGCCGGCTACGAGCAGTACTTC.

This clonotype was observed at least ten times. The J gene is TRBJ1-2, the V gene TRBV29-1; no firm D call. Trimming took 4 bases from V and 1 from J, leaving 19 bases between them. Germline CDR1 and CDR2: SQVTM and ANQGSEA. This CDR3 region has 16 residues. DNA of the CDR3: TGCAGCGTTGCCGGGCCCCATTCCGGGGTTAACTATGGCTACACCTTC. Encoded protein: CSVAGPHSGVNYGYTF.

This clonotype has more than one count but fewer than ten. V usage is TRBV28 and J usage is TRBJ2-1, with 13 positions matching TRBD2. V shed 5 bases and J 5 bases; nucleotides not matched to a gene: 12. The CDR3 is 18 amino acids. Germline lookup yields CDR1 MDHEN and CDR2 SYDVKM. The CDR3 bases are TGTGCCAGCAGTCCCGGACTAGCGGGAGTTGTTTGGAACAATGAGCAGTTCTTC. The encoded protein is CASSPGLAGVVWNNEQFF.

This clonotype was counted between two and nine times. In DNA, the CDR3 is TGTGCCAGCAGTTTTAGGACTAGCAGCGTAAAAGGGGATGAGCAGTTCTTC. It translates to CASSFRTSSVKGDEQFF. The chain joins TRBV27 to TRBJ2-1, with 8 bases matching TRBD2. After removal of 3 bases from V and 8 bases from J, the junction contained 15 bases not matched to a gene. CDR1 is MNHEY, CDR2 SMNVEV, per germline (reference sequence). The CDR3 is 17 amino acids.